These 9 T cell receptor beta chains were sequenced from one sample in a study of blood T cell repertoires in COVID-19. Data came from immunoSEQ multiplex PCR; TCRdb stores just in-frame clones and leaves some out. Of 250,000 or so clones listed, 85% to 95% are singletons. Sequenced: PBMCs or T cells enriched from blood (not recorded which). These receptors all come from a man aged 40-55 years who had been exposed to COVID-19.

The rearrangement links TRBV11-2 to TRBJ1-2; a weak D match, TRBD1 (5 bases). This CDR3 is 14 amino acids long. The germline gives CDR1 SGHAT, CDR2 FQNNGV. With 4 bases removed from V and 5 bases from J, the gap between germline ends came to 14 bases. The CDR3: CASSSIQGAYGYTF. In DNA form, the CDR3 reads TGTGCCAGCAGCTCGATCCAAGGGGCGTATGGCTACACCTTC. Combining the CDR3 with reference TRBV11-2 and TRBJ1-2 gives the whole variable domain EAGVAQSPRYKIIEKRQSVAFWCNPISGHATLYWYQQILGQGPKLLIQFQNNGVVDDSQLPKDRFSAERLKGVDSTLKIQPAKLEDSAVYLCASSSIQGAYGYTFGSGTRLTVV.

V is TRBV6-5 and J is TRBJ2-7, with 7 bases fitting TRBD1. Germline loops: CDR1 MNHEY, CDR2 SVGAGI. Losses at the gene ends were 4 bases for V and 2 bases for J; bases not matched to a gene: 11. The CDR3 is 16 residues long. CDR3 nucleotide sequence: TGTGCCAGCAGTTCCACCCTTGACAGGGCAGCCTACGAGCAGTACTTC. Translating it yields CASSSTLDRAAYEQYF.

The chain joins TRBV11-3 to TRBJ2-1; D may be TRBD2 (6 bases). The germline CDR1 and CDR2 sequences are SGHNT and YENEEA. Deletions cut 1 base from V and 5 bases from J, with 12 bases between. CDR3 length: 15 amino acids. CDR3 in amino acids: CASSLVSGANNEQFF. The CDR3 bases are TGTGCCAGCAGCTTAGTTAGCGGTGCGAACAATGAGCAGTTCTTC.

The chain couples TRBV27 to TRBJ2-7; the match to TRBD2 covers 8 bases. The germline V gene encodes CDR1 MNHEY and CDR2 SMNVEV (reference sequence). V lost 3 bases to trimming and J lost 3 bases; unmatched junction nucleotides: 1. The CDR3 extends over 13 amino acids. The CDR3 DNA sequence: TGTGCCAGCAGTTTTACTAGCGGCTACGAGCAGTACTTC. Its protein is CASSFTSGYEQYF.

This CDR3 is CASREQGTEAFF. The CDR3 nucleotides are TGTGCCAGCAGGGAACAGGGAACTGAAGCTTTCTTT. The chain links TRBV2 to TRBJ1-1, with D possibly matching TRBD1 (6 bases). The V gene lost 6 bases and the J gene lost 5 bases, with 10 bases spanning the gap. This CDR3 comprises 12 residues. Germline CDR1 SNHLY, CDR2 FYNNEI.

The chain employs TRBV5-4 and TRBJ2-5; 8 bases line up with TRBD2. The CDR3 totals 15 residues. J lost 5 bases, V lost 2 bases, and 8 bases had no gene match. Germline V CDR1 and CDR2: SGHNT, YYREEE (reference sequence). For the CDR3, the DNA is TGTGCCAGCAGCTTCGGTCCGGGAGGGCAGGAGACCCAGTACTTC. Translating it yields CASSFGPGGQETQYF.

J is TRBJ2-1 and V is TRBV5-1, with 9 positions matching TRBD1. Germline V gene data show CDR1 as SGHRS and CDR2 as YFSETQ. The CDR3 has 15 residues. J lost 4 bases, V lost 0 bases, and 2 bases had no gene match. In DNA, the CDR3 is TGCGCCAGCAGCTTGGAACAGGGGGCTTACAATGAGCAGTTCTTC. Amino acids: CASSLEQGAYNEQFF.

This chain links TRBV28 with TRBJ1-4; no firm D call. The CDR3 contains 16 residues. Germline V gene data show CDR1 as MDHEN and CDR2 as SYDVKM. The ends were cut back, 2 bases at V and 8 bases at J, with 18 bases in the middle. Here the CDR3 reads CASSLGTARGYEKLFF. The CDR3 DNA is TGTGCCAGCAGTTTAGGCACGGCCCGAGGTTACGAAAAACTGTTTTTT.

This chain connects TRBV28 to TRBJ1-5; 7 bases match TRBD1. The CDR3 has 14 residues. Germline V CDR1 and CDR2: MDHEN, SYDVKM. The J segment lost 4 bases and the V segment lost 10 bases, leaving 10 bases of the junction unmatched. The CDR3: CATRNRGENQPQHF. CDR3 in DNA: TGTGCCACCCGCAACAGGGGCGAGAATCAGCCCCAGCATTTT.